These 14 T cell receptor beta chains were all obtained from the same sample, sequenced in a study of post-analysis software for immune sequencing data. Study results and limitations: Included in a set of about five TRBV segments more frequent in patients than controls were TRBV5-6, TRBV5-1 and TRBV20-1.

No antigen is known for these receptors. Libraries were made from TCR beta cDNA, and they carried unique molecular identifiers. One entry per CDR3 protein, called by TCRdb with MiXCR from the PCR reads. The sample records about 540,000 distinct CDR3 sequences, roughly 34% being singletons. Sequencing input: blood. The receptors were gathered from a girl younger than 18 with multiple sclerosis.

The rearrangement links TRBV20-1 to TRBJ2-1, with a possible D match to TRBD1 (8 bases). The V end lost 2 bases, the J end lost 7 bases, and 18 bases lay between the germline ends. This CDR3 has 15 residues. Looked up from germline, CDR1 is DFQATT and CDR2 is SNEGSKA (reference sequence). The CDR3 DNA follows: TGCAGTGCTAGAAGTCGGACAGGGAGGGAGAATGAGCAGTTCTTC. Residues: CSARSRTGRENEQFF.

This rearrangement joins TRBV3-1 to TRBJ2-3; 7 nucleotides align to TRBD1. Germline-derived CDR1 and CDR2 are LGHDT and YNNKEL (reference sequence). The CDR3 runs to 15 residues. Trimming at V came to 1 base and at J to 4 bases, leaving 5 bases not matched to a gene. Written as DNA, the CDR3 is TGTGCCAGCAGCCAAGGGTTAACAGGGGCAGATACGCAGTATTTT. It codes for CASSQGLTGADTQYF.

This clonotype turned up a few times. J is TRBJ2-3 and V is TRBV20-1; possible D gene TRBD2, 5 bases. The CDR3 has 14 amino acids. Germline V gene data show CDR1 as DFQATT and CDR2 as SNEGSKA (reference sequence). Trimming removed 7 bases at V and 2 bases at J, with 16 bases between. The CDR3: CSGTLGETTDTQYF. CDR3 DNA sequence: TGCAGTGGAACATTGGGAGAGACCACAGATACGCAGTATTTT.

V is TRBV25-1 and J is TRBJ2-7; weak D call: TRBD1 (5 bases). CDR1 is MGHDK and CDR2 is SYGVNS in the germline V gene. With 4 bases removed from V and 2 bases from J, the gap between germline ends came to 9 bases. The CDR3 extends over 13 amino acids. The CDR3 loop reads CASSGTPPYEQYF. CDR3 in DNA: TGTGCCAGCAGTGGGACACCTCCCTACGAGCAGTACTTC.

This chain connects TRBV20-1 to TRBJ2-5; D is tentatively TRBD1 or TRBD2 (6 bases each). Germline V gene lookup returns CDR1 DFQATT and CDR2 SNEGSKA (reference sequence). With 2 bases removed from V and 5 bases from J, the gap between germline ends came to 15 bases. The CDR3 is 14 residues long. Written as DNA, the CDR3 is TGCAGTGCTAGAAGGGGGGAGACATGGGAGACCCAGTACTTC. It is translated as CSARRGETWETQYF.

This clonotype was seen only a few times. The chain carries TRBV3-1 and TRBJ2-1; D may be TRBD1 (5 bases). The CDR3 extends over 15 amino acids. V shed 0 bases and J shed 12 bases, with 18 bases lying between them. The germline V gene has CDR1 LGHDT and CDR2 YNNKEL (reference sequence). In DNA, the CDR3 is TGTGCCAGCAGCCAAGATGGGGCGGTGAGCACCGGGCAGTTCTTC. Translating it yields CASSQDGAVSTGQFF.

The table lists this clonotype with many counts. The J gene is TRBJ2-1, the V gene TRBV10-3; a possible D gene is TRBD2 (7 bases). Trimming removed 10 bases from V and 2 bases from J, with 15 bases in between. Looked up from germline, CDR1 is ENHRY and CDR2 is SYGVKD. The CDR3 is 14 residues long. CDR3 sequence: CATAGASPYNEQFF. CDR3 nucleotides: TGTGCCACCGCGGGGGCTAGCCCCTACAATGAGCAGTTCTTC.

The CDR3 sequence: CAISASLNTEAFF. Here the CDR3 DNA reads TGTGCCATCAGTGCCTCGTTGAACACTGAAGCTTTCTTT. The chain carries TRBV10-3 and TRBJ1-1, with D unclear. The CDR3 loop spans 13 amino acids. Germline V gives CDR1 ENHRY, CDR2 SYGVKD. The V and J ends lost 4 bases and 0 bases respectively, with 6 bases between them.

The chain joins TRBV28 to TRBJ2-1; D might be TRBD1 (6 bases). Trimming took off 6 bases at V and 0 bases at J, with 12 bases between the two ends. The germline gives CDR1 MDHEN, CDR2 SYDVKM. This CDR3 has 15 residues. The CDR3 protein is CASRHRDNSYNEQFF. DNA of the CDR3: TGTGCCAGCAGGCACCGGGACAACTCCTACAATGAGCAGTTCTTC.

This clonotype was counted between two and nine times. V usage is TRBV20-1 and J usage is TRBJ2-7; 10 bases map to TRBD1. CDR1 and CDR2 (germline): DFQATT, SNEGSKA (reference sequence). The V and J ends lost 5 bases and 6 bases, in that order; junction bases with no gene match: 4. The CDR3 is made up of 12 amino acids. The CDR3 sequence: CSAGQGGLEQYF. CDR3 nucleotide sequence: TGCAGTGCTGGACAGGGGGGCCTCGAGCAGTACTTC.

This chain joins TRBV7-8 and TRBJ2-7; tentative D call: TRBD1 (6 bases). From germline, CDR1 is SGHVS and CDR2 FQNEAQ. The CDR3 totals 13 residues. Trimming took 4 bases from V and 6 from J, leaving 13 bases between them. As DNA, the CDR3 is TGTGCCAGCAGCTCGCTACAGGGTGGCGAGCAGTACTTC. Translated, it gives CASSSLQGGEQYF.

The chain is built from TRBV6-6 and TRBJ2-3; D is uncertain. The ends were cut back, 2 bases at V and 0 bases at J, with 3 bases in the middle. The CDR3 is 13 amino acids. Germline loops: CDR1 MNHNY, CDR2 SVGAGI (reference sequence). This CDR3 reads CASSYGSTDTQYF. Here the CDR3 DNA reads TGTGCCAGCAGTTACGGCAGCACAGATACGCAGTATTTT.

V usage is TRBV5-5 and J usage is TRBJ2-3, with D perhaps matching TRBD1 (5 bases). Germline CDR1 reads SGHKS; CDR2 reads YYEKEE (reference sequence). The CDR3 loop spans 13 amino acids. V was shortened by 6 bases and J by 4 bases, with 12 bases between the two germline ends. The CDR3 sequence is CASNKGHADTQYF. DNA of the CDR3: TGTGCCAGCAACAAGGGGCACGCAGATACGCAGTATTTT.

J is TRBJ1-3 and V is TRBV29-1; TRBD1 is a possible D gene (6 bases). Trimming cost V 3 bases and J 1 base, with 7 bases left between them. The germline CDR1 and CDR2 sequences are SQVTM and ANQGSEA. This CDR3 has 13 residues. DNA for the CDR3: TGCAGCGTTGAGGGGGCATCTGGAAACACCATATATTTT. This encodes CSVEGASGNTIYF.